This entry features one T cell receptor beta chain sequence. The antigen is unknown. The CDR3 extends over 14 amino acids. The germline V gene encodes CDR1 LGHNA and CDR2 YSLEER. V shed 1 base, J shed 12 bases, and the junction held 12 bases outside the gene matches. This record comes from a study of T-cell memory formation after mild COVID-19. Whole-study results and caveats: CD4+ contracting clones were mainly CM and EM; CD8+ ones, EMRA. Memory cells collected pre-infection included some clones that later responded, suggesting cross-reactive memory joined.

MiXCR, applied by TCRdb to the 5' RACE reads, yields one record per CDR3 protein. The table has fewer than 95,000 distinct CDR3 sequences, over 13% seen once. Sequencing was carried out using PBMCs or a T cell subset sorted from them (not recorded which). The chain combines TRBV4-3 with TRBJ2-7; 7 nucleotides align to TRBD2. The TCR originated in a man aged 18 to 30 who had mild COVID-19 (a few samples of this study predate the infection). Cell type and time point are not known. The CDR3 nucleotides are TGCGCCAGCAGCCAAGGTCTGGGGGACTACGTCCCGTACTTC. Its translation is CASSQGLGDYVPYF.